Following are 31 T cell receptor beta chains from one sample sequenced in a study of TIL therapy for anti-PD-1-resistant metastatic lung cancer. As to time point: pre-treatment sample, taken before nivolumab and TIL therapy. Sequencing used immunoSEQ v3. Assay: immunoSEQ multiplex PCR; the TCRdb copy retains only in-frame clones and omits some. The sample gives nearly 60,000 clones, around 67% of which show up once; around 1.7% is in the top ten. Sequences were derived from blood, sampled at baseline. All receptors come from a person aged 25 to 85 with non-small cell lung cancer.

The chain has TRBV14 and TRBJ2-5; D is uncertain. The CDR3 spans 13 residues. Trimming stripped 5 bases from V and 4 bases from J, with 11 bases between. The germline CDR1 and CDR2 sequences are SGHDN and FVKESK. This CDR3 reads CASSIRARETQYF. CDR3 DNA sequence: TGTGCCAGCAGCATACGCGCCAGAGAGACCCAGTACTTC.

The chain links TRBV7-8 to TRBJ1-2, with D uncertain. The CDR3 is 16 amino acids. V lost 5 bases, J lost 0 bases, and 16 bases lay in between. Germline loops: CDR1 SGHVS, CDR2 FQNEAQ. CDR3 in amino acids: CASSPGPLLANYGYTF. As DNA, the CDR3 is TGTGCCAGCAGCCCCGGGCCCCTTTTGGCTAACTATGGCTACACCTTC.

The V and J genes are TRBV6-5 and TRBJ2-2, with a possible D match to TRBD1 (6 bases). This CDR3 has 16 residues. CDR1 is MNHEY, CDR2 SVGAGI, per germline. V was cut by 0 bases and J by 2 bases, with 10 bases left in between. CDR3 region: CASSYSGGANTGELFF. CDR3 sequence (DNA): TGTGCCAGCAGTTACTCTGGGGGCGCCAACACCGGGGAGCTGTTTTTT.

The gene calls are TRBV6-6 and TRBJ2-7, with 7 bases identical to TRBD2. With 5 bases clipped from V and 2 bases from J, the junction kept 6 bases outside the gene matches. Germline CDR1 reads MNHNY; CDR2 reads SVGAGI (reference sequence). This CDR3 is built from 14 residues. The CDR3 region is CASSQGGSPYEQYF. CDR3 sequence (DNA): TGTGCCAGCAGTCAAGGCGGGAGCCCCTACGAGCAGTACTTC.

V and J are TRBV18 and TRBJ2-1, with D possibly being TRBD1 or TRBD2 (6 bases each). CDR3 length: 12 amino acids. Between the trimmed V and J ends, which lost 6 bases and 8 bases, there was a span of 11 bases. CDR1 is KGHSH, CDR2 LQKENI, per germline. In DNA, the CDR3 is TGTGCCAGCTCCCCTAGGGGGGATGAGCAGTTCTTC. It specifies CASSPRGDEQFF.

This clone was seen more than once but under ten times. V usage is TRBV4-1 and J usage is TRBJ2-7; no firm D call. The V and J ends lost 0 bases and 0 bases respectively, with 15 bases between them. The CDR3 loop spans 17 amino acids. The germline CDR1 and CDR2 sequences are MGHRA and YSYEKL. The CDR3 DNA is TGCGCCAGCAGCCAAGATCCTAGACGGCCCTCCTCCTACGAGCAGTACTTC. This translates into CASSQDPRRPSSYEQYF.

This clone was found once. This chain joins TRBV10-1 and TRBJ2-6; D remains unclear. The germline V gene has CDR1 WNHNN and CDR2 SYGVQD (reference sequence). Trimming stripped 3 bases from V and 0 bases from J, with 12 bases between. The CDR3 extends over 17 amino acids. The CDR3: CASSDGGRSSGANVLTF. CDR3 nucleotides: TGCGCCAGCAGTGATGGTGGCCGGAGCTCTGGGGCCAACGTCCTGACTTTC.

V and J are TRBV18 and TRBJ1-1, with D perhaps matching TRBD1 (6 bases). The CDR3 loop spans 16 amino acids. The germline V gene has CDR1 KGHSH and CDR2 LQKENI. V shed 1 base and J shed 5 bases, with 17 bases lying between them. This chain's CDR3 is CASSPLLGGRGTEAFF. CDR3 bases: TGTGCCAGCTCACCACTCTTAGGGGGGCGAGGGACTGAAGCTTTCTTT.

This rearrangement joins TRBV2 to TRBJ2-3; D is undetermined. This CDR3 comprises 11 residues. V was trimmed by 7 bases and J by 10 bases, leaving 12 bases between them. The germline gives CDR1 SNHLY, CDR2 FYNNEI. The CDR3 loop is CASKKECSQYF. CDR3 in DNA: TGTGCCAGCAAGAAGGAGTGTTCGCAGTATTTT.

The chain links TRBV5-4 to TRBJ1-2, with D possibly TRBD1 on 5 matching bases. Germline CDR1 is SGHNT and CDR2 is YYREEE (reference sequence). The CDR3 extends over 15 amino acids. Trimming stripped 5 bases from V and 2 bases from J, with 16 bases between. The CDR3 sequence is CASRTGGLYNYGYTF. The CDR3 bases are TGTGCCAGCAGGACGGGGGGGTTGTACAACTATGGCTACACCTTC.

There are a few counts of this clone. The chain employs TRBV28 and TRBJ1-1; TRBD1 might be the D (6 bases). This CDR3 comprises 12 residues. V lost 6 bases, J lost 6 bases, and 11 bases lay in between. CDR1 is MDHEN, CDR2 SYDVKM, per germline. The CDR3 region is CASRLQGAEAFF. CDR3 DNA sequence: TGTGCCAGCAGACTACAGGGTGCTGAAGCTTTCTTT. The full variable domain, with the rest looked up from reference TRBV28 and TRBJ1-1, is DVKVTQSSRYLVKRTGEKVFLECVQDMDHENMFWYRQDPGLGLRLIYFSYDVKMKEKGDIPEGYSVSREKKERFSLILESASTNQTSMYLCASRLQGAEAFFGQGTRLTVV.

The genes are TRBV18 and TRBJ2-1; TRBD2 is a possible D gene (5 bases). V was pared by 8 bases and J by 9 bases, with 23 bases between. Germline-derived CDR1 and CDR2 are KGHSH and LQKENI. CDR3 length: 15 amino acids. CDR3 nucleotides: TGTGCCAGCCCCCCCGGACCCCGCGGAGAGGGTGAGCAGTTCTTC. Protein: CASPPGPRGEGEQFF. The complete variable domain, with remaining parts taken from reference TRBV18 and TRBJ2-1, reads NAGVMQNPRHLVRRRGQEARLRCSPMKGHSHVYWYRQLPEEGLKFMVYLQKENIIDESGMPKERFSAEFPKEGPSILRIQQVVRGDSAAYFCASPPGPRGEGEQFFGPGTRLTVL.

This chain connects TRBV28 to TRBJ1-4; D is unclear. Trimming stripped 1 base from V and 7 bases from J, with 4 bases between. The CDR3 is 12 residues long. Germline values: CDR1 MDHEN, CDR2 SYDVKM. The CDR3 sequence is CASSLFGEKLFF. For the CDR3, the DNA is TGTGCCAGCAGTTTATTCGGTGAAAAACTGTTTTTT. The variable domain in full, with the rest retrieved from reference TRBV28 and TRBJ1-4, is DVKVTQSSRYLVKRTGEKVFLECVQDMDHENMFWYRQDPGLGLRLIYFSYDVKMKEKGDIPEGYSVSREKKERFSLILESASTNQTSMYLCASSLFGEKLFFGSGTQLSVL.

The table lists this clone with a few counts. CDR3 amino acids: CASSFGPNYGYTF. The DNA for the CDR3 is TGTGCCAGCAGCTTCGGACCGAACTATGGCTACACCTTC. The chain couples TRBV11-2 to TRBJ1-2; no clear D gene. The germline CDR1 and CDR2 sequences are SGHAT and FQNNGV. Trimming shortened V by 3 bases and J by 2 bases, and 7 bases separated the two germline ends. The CDR3 runs to 13 residues. The variable domain in full, with the rest retrieved from reference TRBV11-2 and TRBJ1-2, is EAGVAQSPRYKIIEKRQSVAFWCNPISGHATLYWYQQILGQGPKLLIQFQNNGVVDDSQLPKDRFSAERLKGVDSTLKIQPAKLEDSAVYLCASSFGPNYGYTFGSGTRLTVV.

The chain combines TRBV6-5 with TRBJ1-2; 10 bases match TRBD1. CDR1 and CDR2 (germline): MNHEY, SVGAGI. The V segment lost 5 bases and the J segment 8 bases; nucleotides outside the gene matches: 8. The CDR3 length is 14 residues. CDR3 protein: CASSGGQGVSGYTF. CDR3 bases: TGTGCCAGCAGTGGCGGACAGGGGGTCTCCGGCTACACCTTC.

This sequence joins TRBV13 and TRBJ2-3; TRBD2 might be the D (6 bases). V was clipped by 1 base and J by 5 bases, with 16 bases between them. This CDR3 has 16 amino acids. Germline CDR1 is PRHDT and CDR2 is FYEKMQ (reference sequence). The CDR3 loop reads CASSLALAHGVDTQYF. As DNA, the CDR3 is TGTGCCAGCAGCTTAGCACTAGCACACGGGGTAGATACGCAGTATTTT.

The chain joins TRBV7-6 to TRBJ1-5; no definite D call. The CDR3 contains 15 residues. V dropped 1 base and J dropped 3 bases, with 10 bases sitting between them. Per the germline V gene, CDR1 is SGHVS and CDR2 is FNYEAQ. In DNA, the CDR3 is TGTGCCAGCAGCTTAGAGTCAGGCCTCAATCAGCCCCAGCATTTT. It encodes CASSLESGLNQPQHF.

The J gene is TRBJ2-2, the V gene TRBV27, with 9 bases fitting TRBD2. The V segment lost 6 bases and the J segment 8 bases; nucleotides outside the gene matches: 4. The CDR3 is made up of 13 amino acids. Germline V gives CDR1 MNHEY, CDR2 SMNVEV (reference sequence). Written as DNA, the CDR3 is TGTGCCAGCAGACCTAGCGGGACTGGGGAGCTGTTTTTT. It is translated as CASRPSGTGELFF.

The chain couples TRBV7-2 to TRBJ2-2, with a possible D match to TRBD2 (5 bases). V was shortened by 5 bases and J by 1 base, with 11 bases between the two germline ends. The CDR3 loop spans 15 amino acids. In germline, CDR1 is SGHTA, CDR2 FQGNSA. Here the CDR3 DNA reads TGTGCCAGCAGCGGTGGACTGGAGAACACCGGGGAGCTGTTTTTT. Translation: CASSGGLENTGELFF.

The chain joins TRBV7-2 to TRBJ1-2; maybe TRBD1 (5 bases). The length of the CDR3 is 14 residues. CDR1 SGHTA and CDR2 FQGNSA come from the germline V gene. Trimming left V 5 bases short and J 1 base short, with 11 bases between. As DNA, the CDR3 is TGTGCCAGCAGCCCGATGGGGGTTAACTATGGCTACACCTTC. It translates to CASSPMGVNYGYTF.

DNA for the CDR3: TGTGCCAGCAGCTGGGGGTTCCGGGGGCGGAGTGGCTACACCTTC. Its protein product is CASSWGFRGRSGYTF. The chain joins TRBV5-8 to TRBJ1-2; a possible D gene is TRBD1 (6 bases). Trimming left V 3 bases short and J 7 bases short, with 19 bases between. The V gene's germline CDR1 is SGHTS and CDR2 YDEGEE. This CDR3 spans 15 amino acids.

V usage is TRBV20-1 and J usage is TRBJ2-7; D uncertain. The germline V gene encodes CDR1 DFQATT and CDR2 SNEGSKA (reference sequence). This CDR3 has 11 amino acids. The V end lost 6 bases, the J end lost 6 bases, and 12 bases lay between the germline ends. Here the CDR3 DNA reads TGCAGTGCGCCGATGTGGGGCGAGCAGTACTTC. It specifies CSAPMWGEQYF.

V gene TRBV6-5 combines with J gene TRBJ2-5; D gene unclear. The CDR3 has 11 amino acids. Germline assignment: CDR1 MNHEY and CDR2 SVGAGI. V was pared by 8 bases and J by 4 bases, with 8 bases between. CDR3 DNA: TGTGCCAGCCGGAGAGGAGAGACCCAGTACTTC. This sequence encodes CASRRGETQYF.

This clone was counted only a few times. The chain joins TRBV29-1 to TRBJ1-1, with TRBD1 identical over 7 bases. CDR3 length equals 15 residues. J gave up 4 bases and V 6 bases, and 14 bases lay outside the gene matches. Looked up from germline, CDR1 is SQVTM and CDR2 is ANQGSEA. CDR3 nucleotides: TGCAGCGTAAAATACAGGGGATTGAGTGGCACTGAAGCTTTCTTT. Translation gives CSVKYRGLSGTEAFF.

V gene TRBV4-2 combines with J gene TRBJ1-5; no definite D call. Trimming left V 3 bases short and J 1 base short, with 16 bases between. Germline lookup yields CDR1 LGHNA and CDR2 YNFKEQ. The CDR3 has 17 amino acids. For the CDR3, the DNA is TGTGCCAGCAGCCAGGAGGTTTTAGGCAGCAGCAATCAGCCCCAGCATTTT. Translated: CASSQEVLGSSNQPQHF.

This chain uses TRBV19 with TRBJ1-1, with TRBD1 identical over 8 bases. Germline-derived CDR1 and CDR2 are LNHDA and SQIVND (reference sequence). The J segment lost 3 bases and the V segment lost 8 bases, leaving 5 bases of the junction unmatched. The CDR3 consists of 13 residues. Here the CDR3 reads CASRRGLYTEAFF. The CDR3, as DNA: TGTGCCAGTCGCAGGGGGCTGTACACTGAAGCTTTCTTT. The full variable domain, its missing parts supplied by reference TRBV19 and TRBJ1-1, is DGGITQSPKYLFRKEGQNVTLSCEQNLNHDAMYWYRQDPGQGLRLIYYSQIVNDFQKGDIAEGYSVSREKKESFPLTVTSAQKNPTAFYLCASRRGLYTEAFFGQGTRLTVV.

The V and J genes are TRBV7-2 and TRBJ2-7; 7 bases fit TRBD2. This CDR3 has 14 amino acids. The V gene's germline CDR1 is SGHTA and CDR2 FQGNSA. The V and J ends lost 1 base and 6 bases, in that order; junction bases with no gene match: 6. For the CDR3, the DNA is TGTGCCAGCAGCTTAGGGGGAGGGTTGGTCGAGCAGTACTTC. This translates into CASSLGGGLVEQYF.

In this sample, this clone turned up once. Other DNA sequences from this sample encode an identical CDR3 as well. V usage is TRBV6-5 and J usage is TRBJ2-7, with 7 bases identical to TRBD2. There are 14 residues in the CDR3. Germline CDR1 reads MNHEY; CDR2 reads SVGAGI. V lost 0 bases, J lost 3 bases, and 2 bases stayed unmatched. CDR3 in amino acids: CASSYSTSSYEQYF. DNA of the CDR3: TGTGCCAGCAGTTACTCGACTAGCAGCTACGAGCAGTACTTC.

The V call is TRBV6-1, the J call TRBJ1-1; 10 bases align to TRBD1. The CDR3 is 12 residues long. Germline-derived CDR1 and CDR2 are MNHNS and SASEGT. The ends lost 7 bases at V and 5 bases at J; junction bases unmatched: 1. The CDR3 DNA sequence: TGTGCCAGCACGGACAGGGGGACTGAAGCTTTCTTT. Its translation: CASTDRGTEAFF.

The chain joins TRBV5-4 to TRBJ1-2; TRBD1 matches at 7 bases. The CDR3 is made up of 13 amino acids. V shed 4 bases, J shed 7 bases, and the junction held 7 bases outside the gene matches. Germline loops: CDR1 SGHNT, CDR2 YYREEE (reference sequence). CDR3 region: CASSLDRAFGYTF. CDR3 nucleotide sequence: TGTGCCAGCAGCCTAGACAGGGCTTTTGGCTACACCTTC.

The chain couples TRBV5-4 to TRBJ2-7; weak D call: TRBD2 (5 bases). Germline CDR1 SGHNT, CDR2 YYREEE (reference sequence). Trimming took 1 base from V and 0 from J, leaving 8 bases between them. CDR3 length equals 14 residues. In nucleotides, the CDR3 is TGTGCCAGCAGCTTGAGCGGAACCTCCTACGAGCAGTACTTC. Its protein product is CASSLSGTSYEQYF.